The 24 T cell receptor beta chains below all came from one sample that was sequenced in a study of cytomegalovirus exposure and HLA in healthy donors. PCR involved 60 Vbeta and 13 Jbeta primers. Libraries were prepared by immunoSEQ multiplex PCR; TCRdb keeps only in-frame clonotypes and omits some of them. The table records approximately 150,000 clones, 60% to 80% of them present only once. Sequenced sample: PBMCs. The receptors were sampled from a man between 35 and 55 years old in good health and CMV-seropositive.

V is TRBV27 and J is TRBJ1-5; weak D call: TRBD1 (5 bases). With 8 bases removed from V and 3 bases from J, the gap between germline ends came to 14 bases. The CDR3 is 14 residues long. From germline, CDR1 is MNHEY and CDR2 SMNVEV (reference sequence). The CDR3 DNA reads TGTGCCAGCGGCTCTGACAGTATCAATCAGCCCCAGCATTTT. Protein product: CASGSDSINQPQHF.

This rearrangement joins TRBV11-3 to TRBJ1-2; D is ambiguous. The CDR3 contains 15 residues. Trimming shortened V by 5 bases and J by 4 bases, and 17 bases separated the two germline ends. The germline gives CDR1 SGHNT, CDR2 YENEEA. CDR3 nucleotides: TGTGCCAGCAGCCCCGTAGAGGACTCCTTCTATGGCTACACCTTC. Translating gives CASSPVEDSFYGYTF.

The V gene is TRBV7-9, the J gene TRBJ2-5, with no clear D. V was pared by 1 base and J by 3 bases, with 15 bases between. Germline V gene data show CDR1 as SEHNR and CDR2 as FQNEAQ (reference sequence). This CDR3 is built from 16 residues. The CDR3, as DNA: TGTGCCAGCAGCTTAGGGCCCGAGCGTAGAAAAGAGACCCAGTACTTC. Amino acids: CASSLGPERRKETQYF.

The chain has TRBV19 and TRBJ1-6; 8 nucleotides line up with TRBD1. V shed 5 bases and J 8 bases; nucleotides not matched to a gene: 14. The CDR3 is made up of 17 amino acids. From germline, CDR1 is LNHDA and CDR2 SQIVND (reference sequence). The CDR3 region is CASSSLFPGTGDSPLHF. The CDR3 nucleotides read TGTGCCAGTAGTTCCCTCTTTCCCGGGACAGGAGATTCACCCCTCCACTTT.

V is TRBV5-1 and J is TRBJ1-2; 8 bases line up with TRBD1. This CDR3 contains 13 residues. Looked up from germline, CDR1 is SGHRS and CDR2 is YFSETQ. V lost 4 bases to trimming and J lost 7 bases; unmatched junction nucleotides: 6. CDR3 residues: CASSVDRDGGYTF. For the CDR3, the DNA is TGCGCCAGCAGCGTGGACAGGGATGGTGGCTACACCTTC.

This clone has a single count. The chain combines TRBV2 with TRBJ2-3, with 8 bases matching TRBD1. The V gene's germline CDR1 is SNHLY and CDR2 FYNNEI. The CDR3 consists of 15 residues. J was trimmed by 7 bases and V by 7 bases; bases with no gene match: 13. DNA of the CDR3: TGTGCCAGCATGAGTGGACAGGGATCAAGGCATACGCAGTATTTT. Its protein product is CASMSGQGSRHTQYF.

V and J are TRBV18 and TRBJ2-7, with 7 positions matching TRBD1. CDR1 KGHSH and CDR2 LQKENI come from the germline V gene. With 2 bases clipped from V and 1 base from J, the junction kept 5 bases outside the gene matches. The CDR3 sequence is 15 residues long. The CDR3 loop is CASSPGPTGSYEQYF. The CDR3 DNA reads as TGTGCCAGCTCACCAGGTCCGACAGGGTCCTACGAGCAGTACTTC.

This clone showed up just a few times. The CDR3 here is CASSIPGLETNEQFF. The CDR3 DNA reads TGTGCCAGTAGTATCCCCGGACTAGAGACGAATGAGCAGTTCTTC. V gene TRBV19 combines with J gene TRBJ2-1; TRBD2 matches 7 bases. The CDR3 loop spans 15 amino acids. CDR1 is LNHDA, CDR2 SQIVND, per germline (reference sequence). Trimming took 3 bases from V and 7 from J; bases not matched to a gene: 9.

The gene calls are TRBV7-9 and TRBJ2-1; 7 bases match TRBD1. The germline CDR1 and CDR2 sequences are SEHNR and FQNEAQ (reference sequence). V shed 5 bases, J shed 6 bases, and the junction held 13 bases outside the gene matches. The CDR3 runs 16 residues. DNA of the CDR3: TGTGCCAGCAGCCACCGGGACAGAGACAGGTTCAATGAGCAGTTCTTC. Residues: CASSHRDRDRFNEQFF.

This chain uses TRBV7-2 with TRBJ2-5, with D possibly matching TRBD2 (5 bases). The CDR3 runs to 14 residues. Germline CDR1 is SGHTA and CDR2 is FQGNSA. V was clipped by 2 bases and J by 5 bases, with 12 bases between them. The CDR3 loop reads CASSLIQAAETQYF. The CDR3 DNA follows: TGTGCCAGCAGCTTAATTCAAGCGGCTGAGACCCAGTACTTC.

The rearrangement joins TRBV7-2 to TRBJ2-1; possible D gene TRBD1, 5 bases. Deletions cut 5 bases from V and 6 bases from J, with 17 bases between. This CDR3 spans 15 amino acids. The V gene's germline CDR1 is SGHTA and CDR2 FQGNSA. CDR3 region: CASSPYVGVSNEQFF. CDR3 nucleotide sequence: TGTGCCAGCAGCCCATATGTAGGGGTATCCAATGAGCAGTTCTTC.

The count of this clone is one. The chain couples TRBV27 to TRBJ1-5; D unresolved. Germline V CDR1 and CDR2: MNHEY, SMNVEV (reference sequence). This CDR3 comprises 13 residues. The V and J ends lost 11 bases and 0 bases respectively, with 11 bases between them. Here the CDR3 DNA reads TGTGCCTGCTCCAGCGTTAGCAATCAGCCCCAGCATTTT. Its protein product is CACSSVSNQPQHF.

A few counts support this clone. This rearrangement joins TRBV11-2 to TRBJ2-2; 9 nucleotides align to TRBD2. The CDR3 totals 17 residues. CDR1 and CDR2 from the germline V gene are SGHAT and FQNNGV. V shed 4 bases, J shed 5 bases, and the junction held 11 bases outside the gene matches. In DNA form, the CDR3 reads TGTGCCAGCAGCTCCTGGGGGGGGAGCGGGAGGACCGGGGAGCTGTTTTTT. The encoded protein is CASSSWGGSGRTGELFF.

The chain recombines TRBV6-1 with TRBJ2-5; a weak D match, TRBD2 (6 bases). V lost 8 bases and J 5 bases, leaving 15 bases between the germline ends. The CDR3 runs 13 residues. Germline CDR1 reads MNHNS; CDR2 reads SASEGT. The CDR3 DNA sequence: TGTGCCAGCGGGGTAGGCGGGATTGAGACCCAGTACTTC. This gives the protein CASGVGGIETQYF.

The chain joins TRBV29-1 to TRBJ1-3, with D perhaps matching TRBD1 (5 bases). V gave up 6 bases and J gave up 2 bases, with 11 bases separating them. Germline CDR1 and CDR2: SQVTM and ANQGSEA. The CDR3 has 13 amino acids. CDR3 sequence (DNA): TGCAGCGTCAAAGGGGATGCTGGAAACACCATATATTTT. Encoded protein: CSVKGDAGNTIYF.

The chain carries TRBV4-2 and TRBJ2-3; 9 bases fit TRBD1. Looked up from germline, CDR1 is LGHNA and CDR2 is YNFKEQ. Unmatched junction bases numbered 7, after V lost 4 bases and J lost 2 bases. This CDR3 has 16 residues. The DNA for the CDR3 is TGTGCCAGCAGCCGCCGGGACAGGGATCCCACAGATACGCAGTATTTT. The encoded protein is CASSRRDRDPTDTQYF.

CDR3 loop: CASSLVSSGSYNEQFF. The DNA of the CDR3 is TGCGCCAGCAGCTTGGTTTCTAGCGGGAGCTACAATGAGCAGTTCTTC. The rearrangement joins TRBV5-1 to TRBJ2-1; 10 bases match TRBD2. Germline CDR1 is SGHRS and CDR2 is YFSETQ. J gave up 3 bases and V 0 bases, and 3 bases lay outside the gene matches. This CDR3 comprises 16 residues.

In its sample, this clone was seen a few times. CDR3 nucleotides: TGTGCCAGCAGTTGGGACAGCCTCGCAGATACGCAGTATTTT. It specifies CASSWDSLADTQYF. The chain links TRBV2 to TRBJ2-3; 7 nucleotides align to TRBD1. The J segment lost 4 bases and the V segment lost 5 bases, leaving 6 bases of the junction unmatched. This CDR3 spans 14 amino acids. Germline lookup yields CDR1 SNHLY and CDR2 FYNNEI.

This clone was seen once. J is TRBJ1-1 and V is TRBV6-5, with 8 bases that match TRBD1. This CDR3 has 14 amino acids. The V gene end was trimmed by 5 bases and the J gene end by 3 bases; junction bases not matched to a gene: 5. Germline CDR1 and CDR2: MNHEY and SVGAGI. The CDR3 DNA sequence: TGTGCCAGCAGTAGGGACAGGTCCTACACTGAAGCTTTCTTT. It specifies CASSRDRSYTEAFF.

V gene TRBV6-1 combines with J gene TRBJ1-5, with D possibly matching TRBD1 (5 bases). CDR1 MNHNS and CDR2 SASEGT come from the germline V gene. V was pared by 8 bases and J by 0 bases, with 8 bases between. The CDR3 is made up of 13 amino acids. The CDR3 loop reads CASRQNSNQPQHF. The CDR3 coding sequence is TGTGCCAGCCGACAGAATAGCAATCAGCCCCAGCATTTT.

This clone was observed once. The rearrangement uses TRBV11-2 and TRBJ2-1, with TRBD1 identical over 9 bases. CDR3 length: 15 amino acids. Unmatched junction bases numbered 9, after V lost 5 bases and J lost 7 bases. Germline CDR1 and CDR2: SGHAT and FQNNGV. Written as DNA, the CDR3 is TGTGCCAGCAGCCGAACAGGGGGCGCGGGAAATGAGCAGTTCTTC. Translated: CASSRTGGAGNEQFF.

The rearrangement links TRBV7-2 to TRBJ2-7, with D perhaps matching TRBD2 (6 bases). Trimming removed 1 base from V and 5 bases from J, with 15 bases in between. This CDR3 is built from 15 residues. Germline values: CDR1 SGHTA, CDR2 FQGNSA. CDR3: CASSLGAGNPHEQYF. In DNA, the CDR3 is TGTGCCAGCAGCTTAGGGGCGGGAAATCCCCACGAGCAGTACTTC.

The rearrangement uses TRBV19 and TRBJ2-7; D is possibly TRBD1 (5 bases). The germline CDR1 and CDR2 sequences are LNHDA and SQIVND (reference sequence). V gave up 6 bases and J gave up 5 bases, with 8 bases separating them. The CDR3 length is 11 residues. The CDR3 DNA is TGTGCCAGTAGGTTAGGGGACGAGCAGTACTTC. Translating gives CASRLGDEQYF.

The rearrangement links TRBV6-6 to TRBJ1-1; D gene unclear. The CDR3 spans 14 residues. Germline CDR1 MNHNY, CDR2 SVGAGI (reference sequence). The V and J ends lost 4 bases and 2 bases respectively, with 11 bases between them. CDR3 region: CASSFRQANTEAFF. CDR3 coding DNA: TGTGCCAGCAGTTTTAGACAAGCAAACACTGAAGCTTTCTTT.